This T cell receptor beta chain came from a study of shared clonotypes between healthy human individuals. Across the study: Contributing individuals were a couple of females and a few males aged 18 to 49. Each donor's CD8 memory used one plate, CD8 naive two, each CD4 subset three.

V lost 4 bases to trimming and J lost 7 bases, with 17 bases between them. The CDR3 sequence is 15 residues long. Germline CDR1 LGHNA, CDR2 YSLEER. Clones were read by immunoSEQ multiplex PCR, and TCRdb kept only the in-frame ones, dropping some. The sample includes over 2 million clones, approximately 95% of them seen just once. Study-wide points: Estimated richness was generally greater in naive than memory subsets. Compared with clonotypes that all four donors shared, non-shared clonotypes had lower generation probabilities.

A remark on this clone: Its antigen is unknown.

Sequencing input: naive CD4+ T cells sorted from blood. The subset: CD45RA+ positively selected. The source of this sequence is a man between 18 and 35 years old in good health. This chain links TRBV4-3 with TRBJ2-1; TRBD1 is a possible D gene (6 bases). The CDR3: CASSPPGKGENEQFF. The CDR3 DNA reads TGCGCCAGCAGCCCCCCCGGCAAGGGGGAAAATGAGCAGTTCTTC.